The rows below give T cell receptor beta chains drawn from one sample of a study of identical twins. TCRdb analysed the 5' RACE reads with MiXCR anew, one entry per CDR3 protein. The data hold 400,000 to 600,000 distinct CDR3 sequences, with 20% to 25% observed a single time. These data were also filed under a second study, of yellow fever vaccine responses in identical twins.

Specimen: CD4+ T cells sorted from blood. The source of these receptors is a woman aged 18-29 years in good health. CDR3s include the opening cysteine and the closing phenylalanine or tryptophan. The order of the fields is V gene, clone size, J gene, D gene, CDR3 protein, CDR3 DNA. D genes are given only for firm matches. Expanded clones get a size class; other rows say once, few or many, or leave the size out.

>TRBV7-9|NA|TRBJ1-6|TRBD1
CASSLLGGTANSPLHF
TGTGCCAGCAGCTTACTAGGGGGGACAGCAAATTCACCCCTCCACTTT
>TRBV5-1|NA|TRBJ2-1|NA
CASSLVISYNEQFF
TGCGCCAGCAGCTTGGTAATTTCCTACAATGAGCAGTTCTTC
>TRBV5-1|NA|TRBJ2-2|NA
CASSFDLTGELFF
TGCGCCAGCAGCTTCGACTTAACCGGGGAGCTGTTTTTT
>TRBV12-3/TRBV12-4|NA|TRBJ1-1|NA
CASSSRRVRTEAFF
TGTGCCAGCAGTTCCAGGAGAGTGAGGACTGAAGCTTTCTTT
>TRBV7-8|few|TRBJ1-2|NA
CASSLEGPPGYYGYTF
TGTGCCAGCAGCTTAGAGGGTCCCCCCGGGTACTATGGCTACACCTTC
>TRBV7-2|NA|TRBJ2-3|NA
CASSQNRAFTDTQYF
TGTGCCAGCAGCCAAAATCGGGCTTTCACAGATACGCAGTATTTT
>TRBV12-3/TRBV12-4|few|TRBJ2-1|TRBD1
CASSQQGAPYNEQFF
TGTGCCAGCAGTCAACAGGGGGCCCCCTACAATGAGCAGTTCTTC
>TRBV27|NA|TRBJ2-3|TRBD2
CASSLSGLAGGLTDTQYF
TGTGCCAGCAGTTTAAGCGGACTAGCGGGGGGGCTCACAGATACGCAGTATTTT
>TRBV12-3/TRBV12-4|few|TRBJ1-2|NA
CASRRMQGNYGYTF
TGTGCCAGCAGACGCATGCAGGGTAACTATGGCTACACCTTC
>TRBV15|NA|TRBJ2-3|NA
CATSDPGEGASTDTQYF
TGTGCCACCAGTGACCCGGGAGAGGGCGCTAGCACAGATACGCAGTATTTT
>TRBV5-1|NA|TRBJ2-5|TRBD1
CASSLATGEETQYF
TGCGCCAGCAGCTTGGCGACAGGGGAAGAGACCCAGTACTTC
>TRBV5-6|NA|TRBJ2-3|NA
CASSLVNSTDTQYF
TGTGCCAGCAGCTTGGTGAATAGCACAGATACGCAGTATTTT
>TRBV6-5|few|TRBJ2-7|NA
CASSYSGGPYEQYF
TGTGCCAGCAGTTACTCGGGGGGACCGTACGAGCAGTACTTC
>TRBV20-1|NA|TRBJ2-7|NA
CSAKFGGYEQYF
TGCAGTGCCAAGTTTGGGGGTTACGAGCAGTACTTC
>TRBV14|NA|TRBJ2-1|NA
CASSQAGWWEQFF
TGTGCCAGCAGCCAAGCCGGCTGGTGGGAGCAGTTCTTC
>TRBV6-2/TRBV6-3|NA|TRBJ2-2|NA
CASSPPIYTGELFF
TGTGCCAGCAGCCCCCCGATTTACACCGGGGAGCTGTTTTTT
>TRBV5-1|few|TRBJ2-2|TRBD1
CASSPDRETGELFF
TGCGCCAGCAGCCCGGACAGGGAGACCGGGGAGCTGTTTTTT
>TRBV12-3/TRBV12-4|many|TRBJ2-3|NA
CASSLREDTQYF
TGTGCCAGCAGTCTCAGGGAGGATACGCAGTATTTT
>TRBV5-5|few|TRBJ1-4|TRBD1
CASSPVGGQGNEKLFF
TGTGCCAGCAGCCCCGTCGGGGGACAGGGTAATGAAAAACTGTTTTTT
>TRBV6-4|few|TRBJ2-3|NA
CASRRTTGDTQYF
TGTGCCAGCAGAAGGACTACTGGAGATACGCAGTATTTT
>TRBV12-3/TRBV12-4|NA|TRBJ2-2|NA
CASSVVGRGGELFF
TGTGCCAGCAGTGTAGTGGGCAGAGGCGGGGAGCTGTTTTTT
>TRBV9|few|TRBJ1-3|NA
CASSVGTGNTIYF
TGTGCCAGCAGCGTCGGAACTGGAAACACCATATATTTT
>TRBV5-1|NA|TRBJ1-6|NA
CASSLAPGEGSPLHF
TGCGCCAGCAGCTTGGCCCCGGGGGAAGGTTCACCCCTCCACTTT